Listed here are 11 T cell receptor beta chains from one sample, sequenced in a study of T and B cells in COVID-19 patients (dated by TCRdb to about 2020). TRB repertoires were amplified from about 260-540 ng of genomic DNA extracted from blood. The data were produced on an Illumina MiSeq. Multiplex PCR with BIOMED2 TRB-A/B primer pools was used to amplify the TRB rearrangements. TCRdb reprocessed the public reads (quality trimming at Q25 with fastp, clone calling with MiXCR) and kept in-frame beta chains. Each record represents a unique CDR3 protein, reported with the most common genes and DNA among its rows. This sample has some 17,000 distinct CDR3 sequences in its table, and roughly 29% of those were observed once. The top ten hold about 3% of the sample. Material: blood. The origin of the receptors is a human donor who had recovered from COVID-19.

The gene calls are TRBV5-5 and TRBJ1-2, with TRBD1 matching 7 bases. V gave up 2 bases and J gave up 8 bases; unmatched junction bases: 3. Germline-derived CDR1 and CDR2 are SGHKS and YYEKEE (reference sequence). The CDR3 totals 12 residues. The CDR3 coding sequence is TGTGCCAGCAGCTTCGACAGGGTCGGCTACACCTTC. It yields the protein CASSFDRVGYTF.

In its sample, this clonotype was seen many times. Relative to the germline gene, one junction end is altered; a read error may explain this. V usage is TRBV19 and J usage is TRBJ1-5, with TRBD1 matching 7 bases. This CDR3 region has 12 residues. Germline V gene lookup returns CDR1 LNHDA and CDR2 SQIVND (reference sequence). CDR3 DNA sequence: TGTGCCAGTAGTATAGGGCCGGGACAGACATATTTT. This translates into CASSIGPGQTYF.

This clonotype was seen a handful of times. This sequence joins TRBV30 and TRBJ2-1; 14 bases match TRBD2. Germline V gives CDR1 GTSNPN, CDR2 SVGIG (reference sequence). The CDR3 runs to 19 residues. V dropped 3 bases and J dropped 1; count of bases not matched to a gene: 11. CDR3 sequence reads: CAWSLGLAGGVRSYNEQFF. Written as DNA, the CDR3 is TGTGCCTGGAGCCTAGGACTAGCGGGGGGCGTTAGGTCCTACAATGAGCAGTTCTTC.

This clonotype was counted between two and nine times. This chain links TRBV6-2 or TRBV6-3 with TRBJ1-1, with 9 bases that match TRBD1. Germline-derived CDR1 and CDR2 are MNHEY and SVGEGT. The CDR3 is 16 residues long. Unmatched junction bases numbered 4, after V lost 2 bases and J lost 0 bases. The CDR3 is CASSYVTGGLNTEAFF. The CDR3 region has the DNA TGTGCCAGCAGTTACGTGACAGGGGGGTTGAACACTGAAGCTTTCTTT.

This clonotype was seen a single time. This chain connects TRBV7-6 to TRBJ2-7, with 7 bases that match TRBD1. The CDR3 is 18 amino acids. Germline lookup yields CDR1 SGHVS and CDR2 FNYEAQ. V was pared by 4 bases and J by 6 bases, with 21 bases of the junction left unmatched. The CDR3 DNA sequence: TGTGCCAGCAGCTCTAAACCCCGGGGAGTGGGACAGCCTGCCGAGCAGTACTTC. The encoded protein is CASSSKPRGVGQPAEQYF.

The table lists this clonotype with many counts. V usage is TRBV19 and J usage is TRBJ1-1; TRBD1 is a possible D gene (5 bases). Germline CDR1 reads LNHDA; CDR2 reads SQIVND (reference sequence). V lost 1 base and J 1 base, leaving 10 bases between the germline ends. This CDR3 is built from 15 residues. CDR3 nucleotide sequence: TGTGCCAGTAGTATAGGCGGGGGAGGGAACACTGAAGCTTTCTTT. Protein sequence: CASSIGGGGNTEAFF. The full variable domain, completed using reference TRBV19 and TRBJ1-1, is DGGITQSPKYLFRKEGQNVTLSCEQNLNHDAMYWYRQDPGQGLRLIYYSQIVNDFQKGDIAEGYSVSREKKESFPLTVTSAQKNPTAFYLCASSIGGGGNTEAFFGQGTRLTVV.

This clonotype has a count of ten or more. V is TRBV19 and J is TRBJ1-1; no clear D gene. Germline CDR1 is LNHDA and CDR2 is SQIVND (reference sequence). The CDR3 runs 13 residues. V was trimmed by 5 bases and J by 0 bases, leaving 7 bases between them. CDR3 sequence (DNA): TGTGCCAGTAGTTGGGCCGTGAACACTGAAGCTTTCTTT. Translated, it gives CASSWAVNTEAFF. The variable domain in full, completed from reference TRBV19 and TRBJ1-1, reads DGGITQSPKYLFRKEGQNVTLSCEQNLNHDAMYWYRQDPGQGLRLIYYSQIVNDFQKGDIAEGYSVSREKKESFPLTVTSAQKNPTAFYLCASSWAVNTEAFFGQGTRLTVV.

V is TRBV12-3 or TRBV12-4 and J is TRBJ1-2; D unclear. The CDR3 length is 13 residues. V lost 5 bases and J 4 bases, leaving 11 bases between the germline ends. Written as DNA, the CDR3 is TGTGCCAGCAGTCTCGCCTATTTCTATGGCTACACCTTC. It is translated as CASSLAYFYGYTF.

The chain links TRBV12-3 or TRBV12-4 to TRBJ1-1, with D perhaps TRBD1 (5 bases). The CDR3 is 14 residues long. V was pared by 8 bases and J by 0 bases, with 13 bases between. The CDR3: CASGPQGMNTEAFF. In DNA form, the CDR3 reads TGTGCCAGCGGTCCCCAGGGTATGAACACTGAAGCTTTCTTT.

V usage is TRBV4-3 and J usage is TRBJ2-7; the match to TRBD2 covers 11 bases. Germline assignment: CDR1 LGHNA and CDR2 YSLEER. The CDR3 runs to 15 residues. V was clipped by 1 base and J by 2 bases; unmatched bases: 1. In DNA form, the CDR3 reads TGCGCCAGCAGCCAAGGACTAGCGGGGACCTACGAGCAGTACTTC. It codes for CASSQGLAGTYEQYF.

Concerning this clonotype: A much larger clone lies one base from this, so it may be a read error. The CDR3 carries no conserved terminal phenylalanine or tryptophan, so it likely arises from a read error. The chain is built from TRBV27 and TRBJ2-7, with D maybe TRBD2 (5 bases). CDR1 MNHEY and CDR2 SMNVEV come from the germline V gene (reference sequence). Trimming left V 9 bases short and J 0 bases short, with 12 bases between. The CDR3 extends over 13 amino acids. The CDR3: CASSAVVSYEQYY. The CDR3 DNA sequence: TGTGCCAGTTCAGCGGTTGTCTCCTACGAGCAGTACTAC.